The clone carrying this TCR beta chain was seen more than once but under ten times. The antigen remains unidentified. Expressed TCRB transcripts were sequenced, since all the RNA that had been isolated was reverse transcribed. Only in-frame clones appear in the TCRdb table, and some are missing; sequencing was by immunoSEQ multiplex PCR. The table has around 690,000 clones, around 12% seen once; the top ten hold around 0.12%. Trimming removed 7 bases at V and 1 base at J, with 10 bases between. The CDR3 consists of 13 residues. In germline, CDR1 is SNHLY, CDR2 FYNNEI. The data derive from a study of beta chain features in type 1 diabetes. Overall study: Patients did not differ from healthy donors in age, gender or cell yield.

General study results and limits: In every one of the four CD4+ subsets, TCRB CDR3s were moderately but significantly shorter in Type 1 diabetes patients. For TCRB rearrangement, an influence of HLA type remained unresolved here.

This sequence was found in a man in his thirties or forties with type 1 diabetes. Input material: naive CD4+ T cells from blood. The rearrangement joins TRBV2 to TRBJ1-1; D may be TRBD1 (5 bases). The CDR3 here is CASKRGGNTEAFF. For the CDR3, the DNA is TGTGCCAGCAAGCGGGGGGGGAACACTGAAGCTTTCTTT.